This is a list of T cell receptor beta chains from one sample in a study of breast tumors, draining lymph nodes, adjacent tissues. A single record per CDR3 protein comes from TCRdb applying MiXCR to the multiplex PCR reads. The sample yields some 130,000 distinct CDR3 sequences, 15% to 20% seen once. Material: axillary lymph node tissue. These TCRs come from a female donor with breast cancer. Some clones in this sample may be carry-over from other donors' samples. CDR3s include the opening cysteine and the closing phenylalanine or tryptophan. A D gene is named only where the DNA matches it firmly. Size values are once, few and many counts, or a class for expanded clones, and some rows have none.

v_gene: TRBV27; abundance: many; d_gene: -; j_gene: TRBJ2-3; CDR3aa: CASSLTQITTDTQYF; CDR3nt: TGTGCCAGCAGTTTGACACAGATCACGACAGATACGCAGTATTTT
v_gene: TRBV20-1; abundance: -; d_gene: -; j_gene: TRBJ1-1; CDR3aa: CSGGTGTRGTEAFF; CDR3nt: TGCAGTGGGGGAACCGGGACACGGGGCACTGAAGCTTTCTTT
v_gene: TRBV6-1; abundance: many; d_gene: -; j_gene: TRBJ1-4; CDR3aa: CASSEATVGKLFF; CDR3nt: TGTGCCAGCAGTGAAGCAACAGTGGGTAAACTGTTTTTT
v_gene: TRBV7-2; abundance: -; d_gene: TRBD2; j_gene: TRBJ2-5; CDR3aa: CASGGGGTSGRAAETQYF; CDR3nt: TGTGCCAGCGGGGGTGGCGGGACTAGCGGGAGGGCCGCGGAGACCCAGTACTTC
v_gene: TRBV29-1; abundance: many; d_gene: -; j_gene: TRBJ2-3; CDR3aa: CSTQGGQSSTDTQYF; CDR3nt: TGCAGCACCCAGGGGGGACAGTCTAGCACAGATACGCAGTATTTT
v_gene: TRBV2; abundance: many; d_gene: TRBD2; j_gene: TRBJ2-5; CDR3aa: CASSEYLPSGSRETQYF; CDR3nt: TGTGCCAGCAGTGAATATTTGCCTAGCGGGAGTCGGGAGACCCAGTACTTC
v_gene: TRBV20-1; abundance: many; d_gene: -; j_gene: TRBJ1-5; CDR3aa: CSARDPLDRNQPQHF; CDR3nt: TGCAGTGCTAGAGATCCGCTTGACAGGAATCAGCCCCAGCATTTT
v_gene: TRBV3-1; abundance: many; d_gene: -; j_gene: TRBJ2-7; CDR3aa: CASSQDGEHEQYF; CDR3nt: TGTGCCAGCAGCCAAGATGGGGAGCACGAGCAGTACTTC
v_gene: TRBV4-1; abundance: many; d_gene: TRBD2; j_gene: TRBJ2-6; CDR3aa: CASSYRTSRISGANVLTF; CDR3nt: TGCGCCAGCAGCTATAGGACTAGCCGAATTTCTGGGGCCAACGTCCTGACTTTC
v_gene: TRBV30; abundance: many; d_gene: -; j_gene: TRBJ1-5; CDR3aa: CAWSVHVNQPQHF; CDR3nt: TGTGCCTGGAGTGTTCACGTCAATCAGCCCCAGCATTTT
v_gene: TRBV7-3; abundance: many; d_gene: -; j_gene: TRBJ1-2; CDR3aa: CASREGTSEAYGYTF; CDR3nt: TGTGCCAGCAGAGAAGGGACGTCGGAAGCCTATGGCTACACCTTC
v_gene: TRBV6-1; abundance: many; d_gene: -; j_gene: TRBJ2-2; CDR3aa: CASKWTANTGELFF; CDR3nt: TGTGCCAGCAAGTGGACAGCGAACACCGGGGAGCTGTTTTTT
v_gene: TRBV28; abundance: -; d_gene: -; j_gene: TRBJ2-2; CDR3aa: CASSSGPTGELFF; CDR3nt: TGTGCCAGCAGTTCCGGGCCCACCGGGGAGCTGTTTTTT
v_gene: TRBV11-2; abundance: many; d_gene: -; j_gene: TRBJ1-2; CDR3aa: CASSLEGYGYTF; CDR3nt: TGTGCCAGCAGCTTGGAGGGATATGGCTACACCTTC
v_gene: TRBV6-1; abundance: many; d_gene: -; j_gene: TRBJ2-5; CDR3aa: CASSGTVTLETQYF; CDR3nt: TGTGCCAGCAGTGGGACAGTCACCTTAGAGACCCAGTACTTC
v_gene: TRBV20-1; abundance: many; d_gene: TRBD1; j_gene: TRBJ1-2; CDR3aa: CSAREGTGSYGYTF; CDR3nt: TGCAGTGCTAGAGAAGGGACAGGGAGCTATGGCTACACCTTC
v_gene: TRBV12-3/TRBV12-4; abundance: many; d_gene: -; j_gene: TRBJ1-3; CDR3aa: CASRIRGGAGNTIYF; CDR3nt: TGTGCCAGCAGGATACGGGGAGGAGCAGGAAACACCATATATTTT
v_gene: TRBV29-1; abundance: many; d_gene: TRBD2; j_gene: TRBJ2-7; CDR3aa: CSVGGLAGGPEQYF; CDR3nt: TGCAGCGTTGGCGGACTAGCGGGAGGGCCTGAGCAGTACTTC
v_gene: TRBV20-1; abundance: many; d_gene: -; j_gene: TRBJ2-3; CDR3aa: CSASPHSTDTQYF; CDR3nt: TGCAGTGCTAGTCCCCACAGCACAGATACGCAGTATTTT
v_gene: TRBV6-2/TRBV6-3; abundance: many; d_gene: -; j_gene: TRBJ2-3; CDR3aa: CASSYFALAWVEDTQYF; CDR3nt: TGTGCCAGCAGTTATTTCGCCCTAGCCTGGGTTGAAGATACGCAGTATTTT
v_gene: TRBV11-2; abundance: few; d_gene: TRBD2; j_gene: TRBJ2-2; CDR3aa: CASSPTSGGAGELFF; CDR3nt: TGTGCCAGCAGCCCCACTAGCGGGGGGGCCGGGGAGCTGTTTTTT
v_gene: TRBV27; abundance: few; d_gene: TRBD1; j_gene: TRBJ2-7; CDR3aa: CASSQLGTGWGYEQYF; CDR3nt: TGTGCCAGCAGTCAACTCGGGACAGGGTGGGGCTACGAGCAGTACTTC
v_gene: TRBV12-3/TRBV12-4; abundance: many; d_gene: -; j_gene: TRBJ2-7; CDR3aa: CASSQQSGEQYF; CDR3nt: TGTGCCAGCAGCCAACAGTCGGGGGAGCAGTACTTC
v_gene: TRBV6-2/TRBV6-3; abundance: -; d_gene: TRBD2; j_gene: TRBJ2-2; CDR3aa: CASSYLADYLTGELFF; CDR3nt: TGTGCCAGCAGTTACCTAGCGGACTACCTCACCGGGGAGCTGTTTTTT
v_gene: TRBV20-1; abundance: many; d_gene: TRBD1; j_gene: TRBJ1-6; CDR3aa: CSATLTDRGNRSPLHF; CDR3nt: TGCAGCGCAACCCTGACGGACAGGGGGAATAGGTCACCCCTCCACTTT
v_gene: TRBV2; abundance: many; d_gene: TRBD1; j_gene: TRBJ2-5; CDR3aa: CASSADRDVETQYF; CDR3nt: TGTGCCAGCAGTGCGGACAGGGATGTGGAGACCCAGTACTTC
v_gene: TRBV27; abundance: many; d_gene: -; j_gene: TRBJ1-5; CDR3aa: CASREGVNNQPQHF; CDR3nt: TGTGCCAGCAGGGAGGGGGTTAACAATCAGCCCCAGCATTTT
v_gene: TRBV6-6; abundance: few; d_gene: -; j_gene: TRBJ1-3; CDR3aa: CASSYSPRQALSGNTIYF; CDR3nt: TGTGCCAGCAGTTACTCCCCCCGACAGGCCCTCTCTGGAAACACCATATATTTT
v_gene: TRBV30; abundance: many; d_gene: -; j_gene: TRBJ1-2; CDR3aa: CAWTPGDANYGYTF; CDR3nt: TGTGCCTGGACCCCGGGGGATGCTAACTATGGCTACACCTTC
v_gene: TRBV5-5; abundance: -; d_gene: -; j_gene: TRBJ1-5; CDR3aa: CAGSLWGAKNQPQHF; CDR3nt: TGTGCCGGCAGCTTGTGGGGGGCTAAGAATCAGCCCCAGCATTTT
v_gene: TRBV12-3/TRBV12-4; abundance: many; d_gene: -; j_gene: TRBJ2-3; CDR3aa: CASSLPGFTDTQYF; CDR3nt: TGTGCCAGCAGTTTACCAGGCTTCACAGATACGCAGTATTTT
v_gene: TRBV20-1; abundance: many; d_gene: TRBD1; j_gene: TRBJ2-7; CDR3aa: CSAHNSGTGDYEQYF; CDR3nt: TGCAGTGCCCATAACTCCGGGACAGGGGACTACGAGCAGTACTTC
v_gene: TRBV20-1; abundance: -; d_gene: -; j_gene: TRBJ2-4; CDR3aa: CSARVQEANDKNIQYF; CDR3nt: TGCAGTGCTAGAGTTCAGGAGGCGAATGACAAAAACATTCAGTACTTC
v_gene: TRBV10-3; abundance: many; d_gene: TRBD2; j_gene: TRBJ2-3; CDR3aa: CAISESGGGADTQYF; CDR3nt: TGTGCCATCAGTGAGTCTGGGGGAGGGGCAGATACGCAGTATTTT
v_gene: TRBV4-1; abundance: many; d_gene: -; j_gene: TRBJ2-7; CDR3aa: CASSQASAYEQYF; CDR3nt: TGCGCCAGCAGCCAAGCTAGCGCCTACGAGCAGTACTTC
v_gene: TRBV10-1; abundance: many; d_gene: -; j_gene: TRBJ2-1; CDR3aa: CASSELRTAYNEQFF; CDR3nt: TGCGCCAGCAGTGAGTTGCGGACCGCCTACAATGAGCAGTTCTTC
v_gene: TRBV7-9; abundance: many; d_gene: -; j_gene: TRBJ2-5; CDR3aa: CASNRQHQETQYF; CDR3nt: TGTGCCAGCAATCGACAGCACCAAGAGACCCAGTACTTC
v_gene: TRBV5-1; abundance: many; d_gene: TRBD1; j_gene: TRBJ2-5; CDR3aa: CASSLTGGQETQYF; CDR3nt: TGCGCCAGCAGCTTGACAGGGGGCCAGGAGACCCAGTACTTC
v_gene: TRBV5-4; abundance: -; d_gene: TRBD1; j_gene: TRBJ2-5; CDR3aa: CAKPRGPDRKEETQYF; CDR3nt: TGTGCCAAACCCCGGGGTCCGGACAGGAAAGAAGAGACCCAGTACTTC
v_gene: TRBV6-1; abundance: many; d_gene: TRBD1; j_gene: TRBJ1-2; CDR3aa: CASSLAGQGYNYGYTF; CDR3nt: TGTGCCAGCAGCCTAGCCGGACAGGGTTATAACTATGGCTACACCTTC
v_gene: TRBV19; abundance: many; d_gene: -; j_gene: TRBJ1-3; CDR3aa: CASSPGNSGNTIYF; CDR3nt: TGTGCCAGTAGTCCAGGAAACTCTGGAAACACCATATATTTT